The 17 T cell receptor beta chains below were found in one sample sequenced in a study of blood T cell repertoires in COVID-19. The data were produced by immunoSEQ multiplex PCR, yet TCRdb's version contains in-frame clones alone and is incomplete. This table has under 300,000 clones, roughly 89% appearing once. Sequencing was performed on peripheral blood. These receptors were collected from a woman aged 35 to 49 who had recovered from COVID-19.

The rearrangement links TRBV6-1 to TRBJ2-5; 8 bases agree with TRBD1. Germline CDR1 reads MNHNS; CDR2 reads SASEGT. V was clipped by 2 bases and J by 4 bases; unmatched bases: 9. The CDR3 consists of 16 residues. The CDR3 region is CASSEREDRERETQYF. CDR3 nucleotide sequence: TGTGCCAGCAGTGAAAGGGAGGACAGGGAACGAGAGACCCAGTACTTC.

This sequence joins TRBV10-3 and TRBJ1-6, with 9 bases aligning to TRBD1. CDR3 length equals 14 residues. V lost 7 bases to trimming and J lost 10 bases; unmatched junction nucleotides: 8. CDR1 and CDR2 from the germline V gene are ENHRY and SYGVKD. CDR3 residues: CAITRDREGSPLHF. CDR3 DNA sequence: TGTGCCATCACCCGGGACAGGGAAGGGTCACCCCTCCACTTT.

In the case of this clone: The sample contains more than one DNA sequence encoding this CDR3. The chain recombines TRBV11-2 with TRBJ2-7; 10 positions agree with TRBD2. This CDR3 has 15 residues. Trimming at V came to 1 base and at J to 3 bases, leaving 3 bases not matched to a gene. CDR1 and CDR2 from the germline V gene are SGHAT and FQNNGV. The DNA for the CDR3 is TGTGCCAGCAGCTTAGTGGCTAGCGGGAGCTACGAGCAGTACTTC. Residues: CASSLVASGSYEQYF.

Remarks on this clone: A junction end diverges from the germline sequence, so it may reflect a read error. This chain connects TRBV28 to TRBJ1-6; tentative D call: TRBD1 (5 bases). This CDR3 spans 16 amino acids. The germline gives CDR1 MDHEN, CDR2 SYDVKM. The CDR3 sequence is CASSLAGFSDNSPLHF. CDR3 in DNA: TGTGCCAGCAGTTTAGCAGGGTTCTCCGATAATTCACCCCTCCACTTT.

This sequence joins TRBV19 and TRBJ2-1; TRBD2 matches at 10 bases. Germline trimming cut 3 bases from V and 3 bases from J; bases unmatched to any gene: 11. The CDR3 length is 18 residues. In germline, CDR1 is LNHDA, CDR2 SQIVND (reference sequence). CDR3 residues: CASSIGGPSGSHYNEQFF. In nucleotides, the CDR3 is TGTGCCAGTAGTATCGGAGGGCCTAGCGGGAGCCACTACAATGAGCAGTTCTTC.

The rearrangement joins TRBV19 to TRBJ1-4; 9 positions match TRBD1. The V gene's germline CDR1 is LNHDA and CDR2 SQIVND (reference sequence). Trimming removed 5 bases from V and 5 bases from J; junction bases left unmatched: 6. The CDR3 loop spans 15 amino acids. The CDR3 coding sequence is TGTGCCAGTAGTCCCCCGGGACAGGGAAATGAAAAACTGTTTTTT. This sequence encodes CASSPPGQGNEKLFF.

The J gene is TRBJ2-5, the V gene TRBV11-2, with unresolved D. Looked up from germline, CDR1 is SGHAT and CDR2 is FQNNGV. The V end was cut by 2 bases, the J end by 6 bases, with 7 bases between. This CDR3 is built from 12 residues. The CDR3 nucleotides read TGTGCCAGCAGCTTATCCCTCCAGACCCAGTACTTC. Its translation is CASSLSLQTQYF.

The rearrangement joins TRBV5-1 to TRBJ2-2, with D tentatively TRBD2 (5 bases). Trimming took off 0 bases at V and 2 bases at J, with 14 bases between the two ends. Germline V gene lookup returns CDR1 SGHRS and CDR2 YFSETQ. This CDR3 comprises 17 residues. The CDR3 coding sequence is TGCGCCAGCAGCTTGGCCGGGGTAGCCCCAAACACCGGGGAGCTGTTTTTT. Residues: CASSLAGVAPNTGELFF. The whole variable domain, filled in from reference TRBV5-1 and TRBJ2-2, reads KAGVTQTPRYLIKTRGQQVTLSCSPISGHRSVSWYQQTPGQGLQFLFEYFSETQRNKGNFPGRFSGRQFSNSRSEMNVSTLELGDSALYLCASSLAGVAPNTGELFFGEGSRLTVL.

The CDR3 protein is CASSLVGDYEQYF. CDR3 DNA: TGTGCCAGCAGCTTGGTAGGAGACTACGAGCAGTACTTC. The rearrangement links TRBV5-4 to TRBJ2-7; D unclear. Germline CDR1 and CDR2: SGHNT and YYREEE (reference sequence). CDR3 size: 13 residues. V lost 0 bases to trimming and J lost 3 bases, with 7 bases between them.

The gene calls are TRBV3-1 (or the pseudogene TRBV3-2) and TRBJ1-2; TRBD1 is a possible D gene (5 bases). The CDR3 spans 13 residues. Germline assignment: CDR1 LGHDT and CDR2 YNNKEL (reference sequence). Trimming cost V 1 base and J 4 bases, with 7 bases left between them. CDR3 coding DNA: TGTGCCAGCAGCCAAGGGGGCGGCTATGGCTACACCTTC. Its protein is CASSQGGGYGYTF.

V gene TRBV30 combines with J gene TRBJ2-6, with no clear D. Germline V gene lookup returns CDR1 GTSNPN and CDR2 SVGIG (reference sequence). This CDR3 is built from 12 residues. V was clipped by 7 bases and J by 4 bases, with 8 bases between them. The CDR3 spells CASSRGANVLTF. The CDR3 bases are TGTGCCTCCTCGCGGGGGGCCAACGTCCTGACTTTC.

The chain employs TRBV7-9 and TRBJ2-1, with D perhaps matching TRBD1 (6 bases). CDR1 is SEHNR and CDR2 is FQNEAQ in the germline V gene (reference sequence). This CDR3 is built from 16 residues. V was trimmed by 5 bases and J by 0 bases, leaving 14 bases between them. CDR3 bases: TGTGCCAGCAGCGGAAAACAGGGAAGCTCCTACAATGAGCAGTTCTTC. This translates into CASSGKQGSSYNEQFF.

The table lists this clone with a count of one. J is TRBJ2-1 and V is TRBV7-3, with TRBD2 matching over 7 bases. The CDR3 consists of 18 residues. The trim removed 5 bases at V and 4 bases at J, leaving 17 bases unmatched. Per the germline V gene, CDR1 is SGHTA and CDR2 is FQGTGA. This chain's CDR3 is CASSPDVGAGAGYNEQFF. DNA of the CDR3: TGTGCCAGCAGCCCCGATGTTGGGGCGGGAGCGGGATACAATGAGCAGTTCTTC.

The chain combines TRBV11-3 with TRBJ2-2; TRBD2 aligns across 7 bases. The trim removed 10 bases at V and 0 bases at J, leaving 17 bases unmatched. This CDR3 region has 18 residues. Germline CDR1 reads SGHNT; CDR2 reads YENEEA. For the CDR3, the DNA is TGTGCCACCAAAAACGCGGCTAGCGGAGCCTCGAACACCGGGGAGCTGTTTTTT. This translates into CATKNAASGASNTGELFF.

This chain joins TRBV21-1 and TRBJ1-2. TRBV21-1 represents a pseudogene. The CDR3 spans 14 residues. This CDR3 reads CASSKVGRDCGYTF. The CDR3 DNA is TGTGCCAGCAGCAAAGTAGGTAGGGACTGCGGCTACACCTTC.

J is TRBJ2-2 and V is TRBV30; maybe TRBD1 (6 bases). The V and J ends lost 4 bases and 6 bases respectively, with 18 bases between them. Germline V lookup: CDR1 GTSNPN, CDR2 SVGIG (reference sequence). The CDR3 is made up of 15 amino acids. The CDR3 is CAWTPGFKGAGELFF. For the CDR3, the DNA is TGTGCCTGGACCCCGGGATTTAAGGGGGCCGGGGAGCTGTTTTTT. The whole variable domain, filled in from reference TRBV30 and TRBJ2-2, reads SQTIHQWPATLVQPVGSPLSLECTVEGTSNPNLYWYRQAAGRGLQLLFYSVGIGQISSEVPQNLSASRPQDRQFILSSKKLLLSDSGFYLCAWTPGFKGAGELFFGEGSRLTVL.

The chain links TRBV6-5 to TRBJ2-3; 7 bases are shared with TRBD2. CDR1 and CDR2 (germline): MNHEY, SVGAGI. With V trimmed by 5 bases and J by 4 bases, 6 bases remained unmatched. The CDR3 consists of 14 residues. The CDR3 is CASSTGTMADTQYF. The CDR3, as DNA: TGTGCCAGCAGTACCGGGACTATGGCAGATACGCAGTATTTT.